One and the same sample provided the 15 T cell receptor beta chains below, sequenced in a study of blood T cell repertoires in COVID-19. Profiling relied on immunoSEQ multiplex PCR, and the TCRdb table lists in-frame clones only, not all of them. The sample has roughly 190,000 clones, about four fifths seen once. Material for sequencing was peripheral blood. Receptors originate from a woman aged 55-70 years with COVID-19, enrolled during active disease.

This chain uses TRBV5-1 with TRBJ2-6, with 10 bases that match TRBD2. The CDR3 length is 18 residues. Losses at the gene ends were 1 base for V and 0 bases for J; bases not matched to a gene: 4. Germline V gene lookup returns CDR1 SGHRS and CDR2 YFSETQ. In nucleotides, the CDR3 is TGCGCCAGCAGCTTGCTTCTAGCGGGGGACTCTGGGGCCAACGTCCTGACTTTC. It is translated as CASSLLLAGDSGANVLTF.

The chain links TRBV4-1 to TRBJ1-2; D possibly corresponds to TRBD1 (6 bases). V dropped 0 bases and J dropped 4 bases, with 18 bases sitting between them. The CDR3 totals 17 residues. CDR1 is MGHRA and CDR2 is YSYEKL in the germline V gene. In DNA form, the CDR3 reads TGCGCCAGCAGCCAAGATCGAGGCACAGGGTGGGTCTATGGCTACACCTTC. Residues: CASSQDRGTGWVYGYTF.

This chain uses TRBV7-9 with TRBJ1-1; D not certain. The CDR3 runs 14 residues. Trimming left V 5 bases short and J 1 base short, with 11 bases between. Germline CDR1 and CDR2: SEHNR and FQNEAQ (reference sequence). The CDR3 protein is CASSKPASNTEAFF. The CDR3 DNA reads as TGTGCCAGCAGCAAGCCCGCATCGAACACTGAAGCTTTCTTT.

This rearrangement joins TRBV10-3 to TRBJ2-5; TRBD2 agrees at 7 bases. The CDR3 is 15 amino acids. CDR1 and CDR2 from the germline V gene are ENHRY and SYGVKD. V was pared by 4 bases and J by 5 bases, with 10 bases of the junction left unmatched. Here the CDR3 reads CAISVSRGRGETQYF. The CDR3 DNA sequence: TGTGCCATCAGTGTTTCGCGCGGGAGAGGGGAGACCCAGTACTTC.

This clone was detected only a few times. The chain links TRBV27 to TRBJ1-4, with D possibly being TRBD1 (6 bases). Trimming took 6 bases from V and 0 from J, leaving 11 bases between them. The CDR3 has 15 amino acids. Germline V gene lookup returns CDR1 MNHEY and CDR2 SMNVEV (reference sequence). The DNA for the CDR3 is TGTGCCAGCAGACAGGACAGCGCAACTAATGAAAAACTGTTTTTT. Protein sequence: CASRQDSATNEKLFF.

The rearrangement joins TRBV19 to TRBJ1-5; TRBD1 matches at 12 bases. The CDR3 sequence is 19 residues long. Germline V gene lookup returns CDR1 LNHDA and CDR2 SQIVND (reference sequence). The V segment lost 4 bases and the J segment 5 bases; nucleotides outside the gene matches: 15. The CDR3 sequence is CASSSYSGQGAFWDQPQHF. The CDR3 bases are TGTGCCAGTAGTAGCTACTCGGGACAGGGGGCCTTTTGGGATCAGCCCCAGCATTTT.

V and J are TRBV6-2 or TRBV6-3 and TRBJ2-5; tentative D call: TRBD1 (7 bases). Germline V gene data show CDR1 as MNHEY and CDR2 as SVGEGT. Trimming pared 0 bases from V and 2 bases from J, leaving 13 bases between. The CDR3 extends over 16 amino acids. The CDR3: CASSYSGGRGQETQYF. CDR3 coding DNA: TGTGCCAGCAGTTACTCCGGGGGCAGGGGGCAAGAGACCCAGTACTTC.

The chain couples TRBV20-1 to TRBJ2-7, with TRBD2 identical over 7 bases. Per the germline V gene, CDR1 is DFQATT and CDR2 is SNEGSKA (reference sequence). The V gene end was trimmed by 3 bases and the J gene end by 2 bases; junction bases not matched to a gene: 4. The CDR3 has 13 amino acids. The CDR3 DNA reads as TGCAGTGCTAGTGGGGGGGACGCCTACGAGCAGTACGTC. Its translation is CSASGGDAYEQYV.

V usage is TRBV18 and J usage is TRBJ2-7; weak D call: TRBD1 (7 bases). Germline-derived CDR1 and CDR2 are KGHSH and LQKENI. V was trimmed by 6 bases and J by 5 bases, leaving 17 bases between them. The CDR3 covers 14 residues. The CDR3 sequence: CASSQGGGGNEQYV. CDR3 nucleotide sequence: TGTGCCAGCTCCCAGGGCGGAGGGGGCAACGAGCAGTACGTC.

The V gene is TRBV19, the J gene TRBJ1-1; D possibly corresponds to TRBD1 (5 bases). V was clipped by 3 bases and J by 2 bases, with 13 bases between them. The germline gives CDR1 LNHDA, CDR2 SQIVND (reference sequence). The CDR3 runs to 15 residues. CDR3 coding DNA: TGTGCCAGTAGTATTAGATCCGGGGGAAACACTGAAGCTTTCTTT. It specifies CASSIRSGGNTEAFF.

The chain joins TRBV21-1 to TRBJ1-1; TRBD1 is the table's D call, not checked against the DNA. TRBV21-1 has pseudogene status. The CDR3 length is 12 residues. CDR3 protein: CPWGPGGSEAFF. The CDR3 DNA is TGCCCCTGGGGGCCAGGGGGCTCTGAAGCTTTCTTT.

The J gene is TRBJ2-1, the V gene TRBV6-5, with 10 bases lining up with TRBD2. Trimming took 5 bases from V and 9 from J; bases not matched to a gene: 7. There are 14 residues in the CDR3. Germline V gives CDR1 MNHEY, CDR2 SVGAGI. For the CDR3, the DNA is TGTGCCAGCAGTAGCCTAGCGGGGGTAGGTGAGCAGTTCTTC. It translates to CASSSLAGVGEQFF.

The chain is built from TRBV18 and TRBJ1-4; D call uncertain. Germline lookup yields CDR1 KGHSH and CDR2 LQKENI. This CDR3 is built from 15 residues. With 5 bases removed from V and 3 bases from J, the gap between germline ends came to 13 bases. The CDR3 protein is CASSDDNWANEKLFF. For the CDR3, the DNA is TGTGCCAGCTCAGATGACAATTGGGCTAATGAAAAACTGTTTTTT. The full variable domain, rest sourced from reference TRBV18 and TRBJ1-4, is NAGVMQNPRHLVRRRGQEARLRCSPMKGHSHVYWYRQLPEEGLKFMVYLQKENIIDESGMPKERFSAEFPKEGPSILRIQQVVRGDSAAYFCASSDDNWANEKLFFGSGTQLSVL.

The CDR3 bases are TGTGCCAGCAGCGTAGATGGGTCACAGAAGGAAAAACTGTTTTTT. Residues: CASSVDGSQKEKLFF. The rearrangement links TRBV9 to TRBJ1-4; D is unclear. The V and J ends lost 0 bases and 8 bases respectively, with 14 bases between them. This CDR3 is built from 15 residues. Per germline, CDR1 SGDLS and CDR2 YYNGEE.

This chain joins TRBV28 and TRBJ2-3; a weak D match, TRBD1 (6 bases). The CDR3 has 14 amino acids. V was pared by 5 bases and J by 3 bases, with 12 bases between. Per germline, CDR1 MDHEN and CDR2 SYDVKM. DNA for the CDR3: TGTGCCAGCAGTGCACAGGGACGAACAGATACGCAGTATTTT. Encoded protein: CASSAQGRTDTQYF. Drawing the rest from reference TRBV28 and TRBJ2-3, the complete variable domain is DVKVTQSSRYLVKRTGEKVFLECVQDMDHENMFWYRQDPGLGLRLIYFSYDVKMKEKGDIPEGYSVSREKKERFSLILESASTNQTSMYLCASSAQGRTDTQYFGPGTRLTVL.